This TCR beta chain was obtained from a study of regulatory T cells in long-lasting Graves disease. V was clipped by 7 bases and J by 6 bases, with 13 bases between them. The CDR3 is 13 amino acids. In the case of this clonotype: Its antigen is not identified.

Arm-PCR with iRepertoire HTBI primers amplified the CDR3 regions for these TCR beta libraries. In the authors' methods: Among the samples, 62 TRBV and 13 to 15 TRBJ segments were identified. TCRdb itself ran the multiplex PCR reads through MiXCR, one entry per CDR3 protein. The V and J calls shown here were made by TCRdb, not taken from the authors' results. The sample has approximately 400,000 distinct CDR3 sequences, under 15% seen once; the top ten hold around 15%. Specified time point: newly diagnosed GD, antithyroid drugs for less than 3 months. Extracted RNA from PBMCs served as the source of the TCR library. Whole-study findings and limits: Accuracy might have suffered from few samples.

The data were also submitted as part of a second study, on T cells in Graves' hyperthyroidism and ophthalmopathy. That report adds: The HTBI primer set served for first-round RT-PCR of the TCR CDR3.

Here the sequenced sample was peripheral blood mononuclear cells (PBMCs), taken at new diagnosis, from a patient treated with antithyroid drugs. The chain employs TRBV12-3 or TRBV12-4 and TRBJ2-4; tentative D call: TRBD1 (5 bases). The source of this sequence is a woman in her 30s with Graves disease. DNA for the CDR3: TGTGCCAGCACCAGGGCCGACACAAACATTCAGTACTTC. Translating it yields CASTRADTNIQYF.